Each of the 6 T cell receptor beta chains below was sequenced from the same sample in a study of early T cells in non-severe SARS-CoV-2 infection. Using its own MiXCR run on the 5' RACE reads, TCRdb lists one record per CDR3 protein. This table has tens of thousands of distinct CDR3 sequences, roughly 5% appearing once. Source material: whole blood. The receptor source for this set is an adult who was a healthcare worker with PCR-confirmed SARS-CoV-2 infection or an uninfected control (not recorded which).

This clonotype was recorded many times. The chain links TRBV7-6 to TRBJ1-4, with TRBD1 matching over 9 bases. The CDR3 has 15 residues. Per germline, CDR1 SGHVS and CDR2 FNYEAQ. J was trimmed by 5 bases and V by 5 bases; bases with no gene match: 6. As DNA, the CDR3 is TGTGCCAGCAGCCCGCGGGACAGGGAAAATGAAAAACTGTTTTTT. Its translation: CASSPRDRENEKLFF.

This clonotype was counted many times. In nucleotides, the CDR3 is TGTGCCAGCAGCTTCACAGGGGTGGATGAGCAGTTCTTC. Protein product: CASSFTGVDEQFF. The genes are TRBV7-3 and TRBJ2-1; 7 bases map to TRBD1. The CDR3 runs 13 residues. J lost 8 bases, V lost 3 bases, and 4 bases had no gene match. Germline V gives CDR1 SGHTA, CDR2 FQGTGA.

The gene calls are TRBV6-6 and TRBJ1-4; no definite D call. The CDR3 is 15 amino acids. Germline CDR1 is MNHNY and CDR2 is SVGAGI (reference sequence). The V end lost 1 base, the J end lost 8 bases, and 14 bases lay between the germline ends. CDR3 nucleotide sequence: TGTGCCAGCAGTTACTTACAGCGGGTCGAAGAAAAACTGTTTTTT. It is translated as CASSYLQRVEEKLFF.

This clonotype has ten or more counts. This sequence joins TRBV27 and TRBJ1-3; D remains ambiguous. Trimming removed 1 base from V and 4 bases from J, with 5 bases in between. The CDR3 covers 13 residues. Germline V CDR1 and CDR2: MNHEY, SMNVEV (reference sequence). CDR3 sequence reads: CASSLFSGNTIYF. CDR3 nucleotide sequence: TGTGCCAGCAGTTTATTCTCAGGAAACACCATATATTTT.

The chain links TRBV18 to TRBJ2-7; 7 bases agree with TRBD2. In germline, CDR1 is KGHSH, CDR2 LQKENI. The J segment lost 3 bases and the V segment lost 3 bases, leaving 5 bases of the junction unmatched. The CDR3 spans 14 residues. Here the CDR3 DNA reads TGTGCCAGCTCACCTGCGGGACTACGCTACGAGCAGTACTTC. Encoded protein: CASSPAGLRYEQYF.

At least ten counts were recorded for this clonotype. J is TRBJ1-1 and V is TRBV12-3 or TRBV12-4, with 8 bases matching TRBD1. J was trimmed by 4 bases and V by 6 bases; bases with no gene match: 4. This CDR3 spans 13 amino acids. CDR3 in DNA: TGTGCCAGCAGGAAAGGGACAGGCACTGAAGCTTTCTTT. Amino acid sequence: CASRKGTGTEAFF.